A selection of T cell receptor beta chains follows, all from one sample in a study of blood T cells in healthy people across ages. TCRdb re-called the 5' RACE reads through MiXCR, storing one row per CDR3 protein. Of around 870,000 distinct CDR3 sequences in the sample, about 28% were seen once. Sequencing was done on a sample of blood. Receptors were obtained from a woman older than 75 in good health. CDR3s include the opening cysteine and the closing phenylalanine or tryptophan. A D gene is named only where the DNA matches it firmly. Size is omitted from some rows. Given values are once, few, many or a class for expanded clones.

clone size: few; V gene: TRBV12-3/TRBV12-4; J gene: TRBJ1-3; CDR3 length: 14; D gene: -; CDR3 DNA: TGTGCCAGCATCGGTCCAAGCTCTGGAAACACCATATATTTT; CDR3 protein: CASIGPSSGNTIYF
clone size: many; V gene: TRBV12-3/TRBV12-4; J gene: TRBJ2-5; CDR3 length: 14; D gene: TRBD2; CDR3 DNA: TGTGCCAGCAGTCAGCGGGGGGGCCAAGAGACCCAGTACTTC; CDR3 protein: CASSQRGGQETQYF
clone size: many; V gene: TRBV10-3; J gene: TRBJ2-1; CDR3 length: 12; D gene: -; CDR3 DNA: TGTGCCACCGCGGATAGGAGGGATGAGCAGTTCTTC; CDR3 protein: CATADRRDEQFF
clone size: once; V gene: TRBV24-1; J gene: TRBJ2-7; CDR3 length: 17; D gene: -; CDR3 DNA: TGTGCCACCAGTGATCAGTGGGGGGCAATCTCCTACAATGAGCAGTACTTC; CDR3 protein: CATSDQWGAISYNEQYF
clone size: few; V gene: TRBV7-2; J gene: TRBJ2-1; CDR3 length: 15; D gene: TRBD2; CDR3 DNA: TGTGCCAGCAGCTTAGTCTCTAGCGGGGGCGATGAGCAGTTCTTC; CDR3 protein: CASSLVSSGGDEQFF
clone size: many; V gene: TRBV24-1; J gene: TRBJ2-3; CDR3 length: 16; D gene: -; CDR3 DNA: TGTGCCACCAGTGCCGACTCGTACCGGGACACAGATACGCAGTATTTT; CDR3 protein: CATSADSYRDTDTQYF
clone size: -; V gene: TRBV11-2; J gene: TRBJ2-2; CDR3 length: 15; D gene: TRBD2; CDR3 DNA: TGTGCCAGCAGCTCCGGACTAGCGGCCTCGAGGGAGCTGTTTTTT; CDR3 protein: CASSSGLAASRELFF
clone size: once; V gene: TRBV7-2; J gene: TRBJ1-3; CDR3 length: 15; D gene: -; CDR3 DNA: TGTGCCAGCAGCCGCCTCGGGTCTACTGGAAACACCATATATTTT; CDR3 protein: CASSRLGSTGNTIYF
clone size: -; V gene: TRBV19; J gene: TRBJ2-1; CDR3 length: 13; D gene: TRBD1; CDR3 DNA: TGTGCCAGTAGTATAGGACAGGGATGGGAGCAGTTCTTC; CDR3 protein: CASSIGQGWEQFF
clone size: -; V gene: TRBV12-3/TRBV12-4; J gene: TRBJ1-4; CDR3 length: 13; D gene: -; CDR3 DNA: TGTGCCAGCAGTTTACACACTAATGAAAAACTGTTTTTT; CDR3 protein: CASSLHTNEKLFF
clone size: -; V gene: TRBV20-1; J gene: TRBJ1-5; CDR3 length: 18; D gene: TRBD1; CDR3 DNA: TGCAGTGTTAGAGGCCCGGGACAGGGGACCCGTAGCAATCAGCCCCAGCATTTT; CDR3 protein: CSVRGPGQGTRSNQPQHF
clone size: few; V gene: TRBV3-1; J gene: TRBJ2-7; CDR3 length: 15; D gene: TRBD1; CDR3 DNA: TGTGCCAGCAGCCTGAAGGGGGCCTATTCCTACGAGCAGTACTTC; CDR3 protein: CASSLKGAYSYEQYF
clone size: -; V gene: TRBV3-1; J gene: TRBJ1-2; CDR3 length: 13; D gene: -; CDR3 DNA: TGTGCCAGCGGCCGCGGACGAACCTATGGCTACACCTTC; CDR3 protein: CASGRGRTYGYTF